The source of this TCR beta chain is a study of T-cell reconstitution after alpha-beta-depleted transplantation in children. General study findings and limits: Surviving recipient T cells and intrathymic progenitors accounted for some patients' high TCRbeta diversity at day 60. Reportedly, roughly two months post-transplant, alpha-beta T cells arose from several hundred expanded graft clones. By one year post-transplant, T-cell counts and diversity largely arose from T cells that were newly produced.

Unique molecular identifiers were used in preparing the TCRbeta library. TCRdb redid the calling of the PCR reads with MiXCR, one entry per CDR3 protein. The sample holds 250,000 to 300,000 distinct CDR3 sequences, about 9.4% seen once. A remark on this clonotype: Its matching antigen is unknown.

The receptor was derived from a boy in the first two years of life with acute myeloid leukemia, due to receive a stem cell transplant. The sequencing here drew on PBMCs, taken before TCRalphabeta/CD19-depleted stem cell transplant.

The CDR3 loop is CASRDRGLASGGNIQYF. CDR3 in DNA: TGTGCCAGCAGGGACAGGGGGCTCGCTAGCGGGGGTAACATTCAGTACTTC. The rearrangement uses TRBV2 and TRBJ2-4; D perhaps matches TRBD1 (11 bases). Deletions cut 6 bases from V and 7 bases from J, with 25 bases between. Germline CDR1 SNHLY, CDR2 FYNNEI. The CDR3 consists of 17 residues.